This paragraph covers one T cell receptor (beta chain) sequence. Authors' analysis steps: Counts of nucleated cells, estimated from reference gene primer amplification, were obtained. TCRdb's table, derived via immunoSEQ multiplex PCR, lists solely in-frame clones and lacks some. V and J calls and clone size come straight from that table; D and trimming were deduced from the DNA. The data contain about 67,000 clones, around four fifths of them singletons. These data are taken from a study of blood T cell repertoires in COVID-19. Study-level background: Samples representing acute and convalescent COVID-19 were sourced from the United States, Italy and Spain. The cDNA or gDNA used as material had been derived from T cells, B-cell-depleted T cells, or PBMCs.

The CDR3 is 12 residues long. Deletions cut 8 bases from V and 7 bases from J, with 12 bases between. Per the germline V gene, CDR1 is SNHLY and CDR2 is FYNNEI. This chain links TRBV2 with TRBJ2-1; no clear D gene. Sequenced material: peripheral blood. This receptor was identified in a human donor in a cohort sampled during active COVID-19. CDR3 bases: TGTGCCAGCGGTAGTCTAGTTAATGAGCAGTTCTTC. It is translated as CASGSLVNEQFF.